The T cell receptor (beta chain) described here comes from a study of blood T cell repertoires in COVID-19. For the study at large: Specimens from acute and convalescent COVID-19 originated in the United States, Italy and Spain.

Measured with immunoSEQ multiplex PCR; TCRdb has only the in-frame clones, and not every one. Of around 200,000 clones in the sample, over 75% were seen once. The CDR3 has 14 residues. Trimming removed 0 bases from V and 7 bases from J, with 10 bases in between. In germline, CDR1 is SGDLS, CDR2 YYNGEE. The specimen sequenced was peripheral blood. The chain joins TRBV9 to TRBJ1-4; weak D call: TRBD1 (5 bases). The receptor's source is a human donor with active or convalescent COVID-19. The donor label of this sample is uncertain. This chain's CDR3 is CASSVAGGVEKLFF. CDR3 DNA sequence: TGTGCCAGCAGCGTAGCTGGGGGGGTTGAAAAACTGTTTTTT. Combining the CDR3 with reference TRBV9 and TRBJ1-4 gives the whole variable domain DSGVTQTPKHLITATGQRVTLRCSPRSGDLSVYWYQQSLDQGLQFLIQYYNGEERAKGNILERFSAQQFPDLHSELNLSSLELGDSALYFCASSVAGGVEKLFFGSGTQLSVL.